The 21 T cell receptor beta chains in this list originate from one sample, sequenced in a study of OX40 agonist ivuxolimab in advanced cancers. Clones were sequenced by immunoSEQ multiplex PCR, and TCRdb holds only the in-frame ones, with some missing. Here the sample spans around 23,000 clones, approximately 80% being singletons. This specimen was CD4+ or CD8+ T cells sorted from blood, taken in a trial of the OX40 agonist ivuxolimab. The receptors originated from an adult with an advanced solid tumor such as melanoma, head and neck, liver or kidney cancer.

The genes are TRBV6-1 and TRBJ2-5; D gene ambiguous. Trimming left V 9 bases short and J 4 bases short, with 12 bases between. Germline V gene sequence: CDR1 MNHNS, CDR2 SASEGT. This CDR3 is 12 amino acids long. The CDR3, as DNA: TGTGCCAGTAAAGTTGGCGTAGAGACCCAGTACTTC. Its translation: CASKVGVETQYF.

V is TRBV7-6 and J is TRBJ2-1, with D maybe TRBD1 (7 bases). V was clipped by 3 bases and J by 2 bases, with 11 bases between them. The CDR3 extends over 15 amino acids. Germline loops: CDR1 SGHVS, CDR2 FNYEAQ. The CDR3 reads CASSFRGATYNEQFF. The CDR3 nucleotides read TGTGCCAGCAGCTTCAGGGGGGCAACCTACAATGAGCAGTTCTTC.

This chain links TRBV28 with TRBJ2-1; 8 positions match TRBD2. The CDR3 sequence is 16 residues long. Germline lookup yields CDR1 MDHEN and CDR2 SYDVKM. With V trimmed by 7 bases and J by 6 bases, 14 bases remained unmatched. CDR3 residues: CASNPRRSGRANEQFF. CDR3 in DNA: TGTGCCAGCAACCCCAGGAGGAGCGGGAGAGCCAATGAGCAGTTCTTC.

The genes are TRBV5-6 and TRBJ2-7, with D uncertain. The CDR3 length is 14 residues. Germline CDR1 reads SGHDT; CDR2 reads YYEEEE. V shed 0 bases and J shed 4 bases, with 11 bases lying between them. The CDR3, as DNA: TGTGCCAGCAGCTTGGGAGCAAAGGGATACGAGCAGTACTTC. Residues: CASSLGAKGYEQYF. Using reference TRBV5-6 and TRBJ2-7 for the parts outside the CDR3, the full variable domain is DAGVTQSPTHLIKTRGQQVTLRCSPKSGHDTVSWYQQALGQGPQFIFQYYEEEERQRGNFPDRFSGHQFPNYSSELNVNALLLGDSALYLCASSLGAKGYEQYFGPGTRLTVT.

The V call is TRBV7-2, the J call TRBJ2-3; the D is unclear. The length of the CDR3 is 14 residues. The germline gives CDR1 SGHTA, CDR2 FQGNSA. Trimming left V 2 bases short and J 1 base short, with 7 bases between. CDR3 in amino acids: CASSLSHRTDTQYF. The CDR3 region has the DNA TGTGCCAGCAGCTTAAGCCACCGCACAGATACGCAGTATTTT.

This chain uses TRBV7-2 with TRBJ1-5; no reliable D call. Trimming took 5 bases from V and 0 from J, leaving 11 bases between them. This CDR3 has 15 residues. Germline loops: CDR1 SGHTA, CDR2 FQGNSA. CDR3 region: CASSTPGPSNQPQHF. CDR3 in DNA: TGTGCCAGCAGCACACCGGGCCCTAGCAATCAGCCCCAGCATTTT.

This chain links TRBV18 with TRBJ2-2, with D unclear. The germline CDR1 and CDR2 sequences are KGHSH and LQKENI. The CDR3 has 14 amino acids. Trimming pared 6 bases from V and 1 base from J, leaving 9 bases between. The CDR3 DNA follows: TGTGCCAGCTCCCCTGACCTGAACACCGGGGAGCTGTTTTTT. Translating gives CASSPDLNTGELFF.

This clone came up once. The chain recombines TRBV7-9 with TRBJ2-6; possible D gene TRBD1, 5 bases. V lost 5 bases, J lost 9 bases, and 17 bases lay in between. The CDR3 is 15 residues long. Germline V lookup: CDR1 SEHNR, CDR2 FQNEAQ (reference sequence). The CDR3 DNA is TGTGCCAGCAGCGCAAGGGGTGTAACGTTCAACGTCCTGACTTTC. Translated, it gives CASSARGVTFNVLTF.

The V gene is TRBV5-1, the J gene TRBJ1-1; TRBD1 is a possible D gene (5 bases). The length of the CDR3 is 15 residues. Trimming took 0 bases from V and 4 from J, leaving 13 bases between them. CDR1 is SGHRS and CDR2 is YFSETQ in the germline V gene. The CDR3 reads CASSLDQGWGTEAFF. The CDR3 DNA sequence: TGCGCCAGCAGCTTGGATCAGGGTTGGGGCACTGAAGCTTTCTTT.

The chain carries TRBV10-3 and TRBJ2-5; D is possibly TRBD1 (6 bases). V lost 0 bases and J 9 bases, leaving 8 bases between the germline ends. The CDR3 has 12 residues. Germline V gene data show CDR1 as ENHRY and CDR2 as SYGVKD. CDR3 sequence (DNA): TGTGCCATCAGTGAGTCGAAGGGGGCCCAGTACTTC. As protein: CAISESKGAQYF.

Notes on this clone: Relative to the germline gene, one junction end is altered; a read error may explain this. This CDR3 is CASSPVGYNEQFF. The CDR3 region has the DNA TGTGCTAGCAGCCCCGTGGGGTACAATGAGCAGTTCTTC. The chain employs TRBV7-7 and TRBJ2-1; D is undetermined. This CDR3 is built from 13 residues. Germline V lookup: CDR1 SSHAT, CDR2 FNYEAQ (reference sequence).

The rearrangement uses TRBV4-3 and TRBJ1-2; the D is unclear. The CDR3 is 14 amino acids. V shed 0 bases and J shed 4 bases, with 9 bases lying between them. Germline V gene sequence: CDR1 LGHNA, CDR2 YSLEER. As DNA, the CDR3 is TGCGCCAGCAGCCAAGATCCCAGGAGCTATGGCTACACCTTC. Translation: CASSQDPRSYGYTF.

The chain joins TRBV15 to TRBJ2-5; the D gene is possibly TRBD2 (6 bases). V lost 5 bases, J lost 5 bases, and 12 bases lay in between. CDR1 LNHNV and CDR2 YYDKDF come from the germline V gene (reference sequence). This CDR3 has 13 residues. CDR3: CATSGAGGETQYF. The CDR3 DNA reads TGTGCCACCAGCGGAGCGGGTGGGGAGACCCAGTACTTC.

The V call is TRBV21-1, the J call TRBJ2-5; TRBD1 is the table's D call and was not checked against the DNA. TRBV21-1 is deemed a pseudogene. The CDR3 is made up of 12 amino acids. CDR3 loop: CAGTGEQETQYF. The DNA of the CDR3 is TGTGCCGGGACAGGGGAACAAGAGACCCAGTACTTC.

This chain joins TRBV10-1 and TRBJ2-1; 8 nucleotides agree with TRBD1. CDR3 length: 16 amino acids. V dropped 0 bases and J dropped 3; count of bases not matched to a gene: 4. CDR1 is WNHNN and CDR2 is SYGVQD in the germline V gene (reference sequence). Written as DNA, the CDR3 is TGCGCCAGCAGTGAGTCACCACAGGGGGACTACAATGAGCAGTTCTTC. Translated: CASSESPQGDYNEQFF.

The chain is built from TRBV29-1 and TRBJ2-7; the D is unclear. The germline gives CDR1 SQVTM, CDR2 ANQGSEA. The CDR3 runs to 13 residues. The ends were cut back, 5 bases at V and 3 bases at J, with 14 bases in the middle. DNA of the CDR3: TGCAGCGTTAAGATTGACGCTTACTACGAGCAGTACTTC. It encodes CSVKIDAYYEQYF.

The rearrangement links TRBV4-2 to TRBJ1-6, with D unclear. V was cut by 1 base and J by 1 base, with 5 bases left in between. The V gene's germline CDR1 is LGHNA and CDR2 YNFKEQ. The CDR3 consists of 15 residues. CDR3 sequence: CASSQGGSYNSPLHF. DNA for the CDR3: TGTGCCAGCAGCCAAGGGGGATCCTATAATTCACCCCTCCACTTT.

The chain links TRBV7-2 to TRBJ1-5; 7 nucleotides line up with TRBD1. Looked up from germline, CDR1 is SGHTA and CDR2 is FQGNSA. The CDR3 consists of 14 residues. With 1 base clipped from V and 7 bases from J, the junction kept 4 bases outside the gene matches. The CDR3 sequence: CASSLGGRGQPQHF. CDR3 DNA: TGTGCCAGCAGCTTAGGTGGCAGGGGGCAGCCCCAGCATTTT.

The chain employs TRBV29-1 and TRBJ2-1; TRBD1 is a possible D gene (6 bases). The V end was cut by 6 bases, the J end by 8 bases, with 20 bases between. The CDR3 is 14 amino acids. The germline V gene has CDR1 SQVTM and CDR2 ANQGSEA. In nucleotides, the CDR3 is TGCAGCGTAGCCCTGGGGCAGGGGATCCATGAGCAGTTCTTC. Residues: CSVALGQGIHEQFF.

The rearrangement links TRBV23-1 to TRBJ2-6, with 7 nucleotides matching TRBD2. TRBV23-1 is identified as an open reading frame with a role that is uncertain. CDR3 length equals 18 residues. With V trimmed by 2 bases and J by 0 bases, 7 bases remained unmatched. The CDR3 nucleotides are TGCGCCAGCAGTCAAGGGGAGGGGCCTTACTCTGGGGCCAACGTCCTGACTTTC. Translating gives CASSQGEGPYSGANVLTF.

The chain employs TRBV28 and TRBJ1-1; D uncertain. The CDR3 has 11 residues. Trimming left V 7 bases short and J 8 bases short, with 11 bases between. CDR1 MDHEN and CDR2 SYDVKM come from the germline V gene. The CDR3 bases are TGTGCCAGCACCTTAAGATCAGAAGCTTTCTTT. Encoded protein: CASTLRSEAFF. The full variable domain, completed using reference TRBV28 and TRBJ1-1, is DVKVTQSSRYLVKRTGEKVFLECVQDMDHENMFWYRQDPGLGLRLIYFSYDVKMKEKGDIPEGYSVSREKKERFSLILESASTNQTSMYLCASTLRSEAFFGQGTRLTVV.